This record concerns one T cell receptor (beta chain) sequence. Its antigen is unidentified. This specimen comes from a study of lymphopenia after photon versus proton radiotherapy. Overall study findings and caveats: After lymphocyte nadir, photon-treated repertoires showed oligoclonal expansion, especially CD8+ Temra.

The CDR3 has 15 amino acids. The germline V and J ends were trimmed by 0 bases and 0 bases, with 8 bases remaining between them. The V gene's germline CDR1 is SGHTS and CDR2 YDEGEE. Assay: immunoSEQ multiplex PCR; the TCRdb copy retains only in-frame clones and omits some. This table holds more than 50,000 clones, 65% to 85% found once. The material sequenced was peripheral blood, taken from a patient treated with photon-based radiotherapy. The chain is built from TRBV5-8 and TRBJ2-3; D might be TRBD2 (5 bases). The receptor's source is a man aged 45-60 years with gastric cancer. CDR3 protein: CASSLDTSSTDTQYF. DNA for the CDR3: TGTGCCAGCAGCTTGGACACTAGTAGCACAGATACGCAGTATTTT.